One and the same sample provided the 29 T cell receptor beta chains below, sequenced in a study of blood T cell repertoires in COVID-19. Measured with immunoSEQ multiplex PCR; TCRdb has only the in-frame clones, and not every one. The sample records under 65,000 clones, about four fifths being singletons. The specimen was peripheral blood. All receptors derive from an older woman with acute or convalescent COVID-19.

The CDR3 coding sequence is TGTGCCAGCAGCTCCGGGACTAGCGGGATTCCGACCAACGAGCAGTACTTC. Amino acids: CASSSGTSGIPTNEQYF. This rearrangement joins TRBV5-6 to TRBJ2-7, with 13 bases lining up with TRBD2. J lost 5 bases, V lost 3 bases, and 11 bases had no gene match. This CDR3 has 17 amino acids. The germline gives CDR1 SGHDT, CDR2 YYEEEE.

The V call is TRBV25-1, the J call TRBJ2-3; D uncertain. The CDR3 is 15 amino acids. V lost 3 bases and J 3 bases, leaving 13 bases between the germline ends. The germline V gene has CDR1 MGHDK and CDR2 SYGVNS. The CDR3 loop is CASSDSALKTDTQYF. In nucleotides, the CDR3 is TGTGCCAGCAGTGACAGCGCGCTTAAAACAGATACGCAGTATTTT.

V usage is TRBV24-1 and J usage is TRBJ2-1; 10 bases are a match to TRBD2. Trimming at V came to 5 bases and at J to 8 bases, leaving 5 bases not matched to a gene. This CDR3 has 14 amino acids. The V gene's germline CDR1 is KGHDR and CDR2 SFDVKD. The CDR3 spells CATSAAGGPHEQFF. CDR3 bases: TGTGCCACCAGTGCAGCGGGGGGGCCCCATGAGCAGTTCTTC.

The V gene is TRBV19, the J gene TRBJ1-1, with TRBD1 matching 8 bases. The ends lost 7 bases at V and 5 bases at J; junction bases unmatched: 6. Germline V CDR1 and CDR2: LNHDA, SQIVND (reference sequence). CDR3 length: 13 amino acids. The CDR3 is CASKSGQGTEAFF. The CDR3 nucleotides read TGTGCCAGTAAAAGCGGACAGGGTACTGAAGCTTTCTTT.

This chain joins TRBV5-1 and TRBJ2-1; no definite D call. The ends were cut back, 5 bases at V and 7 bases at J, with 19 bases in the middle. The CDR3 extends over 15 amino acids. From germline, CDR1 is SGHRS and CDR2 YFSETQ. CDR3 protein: CASSFDGADLNEQFF. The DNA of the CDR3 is TGCGCCAGCAGTTTTGACGGAGCCGATCTAAATGAGCAGTTCTTC.

The CDR3 region is CAAQGHYGYTF. The CDR3 DNA reads TGTGCCGCACAGGGCCACTATGGCTACACCTTC. This chain joins TRBV28 and TRBJ1-2; a weak D match, TRBD1 (6 bases). Trimming pared 11 bases from V and 3 bases from J, leaving 10 bases between. Germline V gene sequence: CDR1 MDHEN, CDR2 SYDVKM. This CDR3 has 11 amino acids.

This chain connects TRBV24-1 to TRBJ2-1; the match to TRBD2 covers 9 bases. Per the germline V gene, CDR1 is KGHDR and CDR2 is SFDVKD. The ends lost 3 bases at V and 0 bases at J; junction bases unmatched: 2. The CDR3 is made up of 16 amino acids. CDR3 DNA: TGTGCCACCAGTGATCCTAGCGGGGCCTCCTACAATGAGCAGTTCTTC. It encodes CATSDPSGASYNEQFF.

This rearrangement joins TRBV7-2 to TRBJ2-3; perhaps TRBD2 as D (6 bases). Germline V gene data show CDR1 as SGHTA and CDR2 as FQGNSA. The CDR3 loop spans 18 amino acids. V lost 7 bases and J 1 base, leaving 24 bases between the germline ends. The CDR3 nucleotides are TGTGCCAGCAACTACGGGGGTTTAGTGGGTGGGGGCACAGATACGCAGTATTTT. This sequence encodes CASNYGGLVGGGTDTQYF.

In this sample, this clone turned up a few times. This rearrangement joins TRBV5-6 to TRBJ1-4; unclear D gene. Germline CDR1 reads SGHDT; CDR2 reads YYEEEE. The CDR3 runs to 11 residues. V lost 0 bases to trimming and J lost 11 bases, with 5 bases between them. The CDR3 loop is CASSLGEKLFF. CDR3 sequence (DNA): TGTGCCAGCAGCTTGGGGGAGAAACTGTTTTTT.

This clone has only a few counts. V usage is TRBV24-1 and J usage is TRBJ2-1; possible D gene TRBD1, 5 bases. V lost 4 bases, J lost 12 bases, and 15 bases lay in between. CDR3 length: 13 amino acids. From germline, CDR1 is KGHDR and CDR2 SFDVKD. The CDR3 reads CATSDPGSRGQFF. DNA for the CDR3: TGTGCCACCAGTGACCCCGGATCTAGGGGGCAGTTCTTC.

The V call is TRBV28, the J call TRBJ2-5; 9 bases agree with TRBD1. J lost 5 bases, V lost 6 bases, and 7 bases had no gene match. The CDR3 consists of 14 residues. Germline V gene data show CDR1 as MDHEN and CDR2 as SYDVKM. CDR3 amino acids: CASRNRGPGETQYF. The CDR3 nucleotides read TGTGCCAGCAGGAACAGGGGGCCTGGTGAGACCCAGTACTTC.

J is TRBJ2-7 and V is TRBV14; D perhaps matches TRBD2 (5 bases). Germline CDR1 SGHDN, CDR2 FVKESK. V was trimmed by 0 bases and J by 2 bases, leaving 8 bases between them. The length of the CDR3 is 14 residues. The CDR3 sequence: CASSQDSGTYEQYF. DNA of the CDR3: TGTGCCAGCAGCCAAGACTCCGGGACCTACGAGCAGTACTTC.

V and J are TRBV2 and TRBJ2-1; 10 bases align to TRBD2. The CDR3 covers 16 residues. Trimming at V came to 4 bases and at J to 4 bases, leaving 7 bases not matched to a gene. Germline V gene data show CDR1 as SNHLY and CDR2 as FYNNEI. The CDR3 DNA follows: TGTGCCAGCAGTGCCATAAGGACTAGCGGTTACAATGAGCAGTTCTTC. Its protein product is CASSAIRTSGYNEQFF.

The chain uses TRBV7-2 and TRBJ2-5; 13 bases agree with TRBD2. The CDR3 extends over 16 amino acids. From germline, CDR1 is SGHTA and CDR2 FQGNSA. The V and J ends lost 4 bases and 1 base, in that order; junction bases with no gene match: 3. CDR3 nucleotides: TGTGCCAGCAGCTGGACTAGCGGGGGCCCCCAAGAGACCCAGTACTTC. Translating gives CASSWTSGGPQETQYF. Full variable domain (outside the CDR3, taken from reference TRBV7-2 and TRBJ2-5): GAGVSQSPSNKVTEKGKDVELRCDPISGHTALYWYRQSLGQGLEFLIYFQGNSAPDKSGLPSDRFSAERTGGSVSTLTIQRTQQEDSAVYLCASSWTSGGPQETQYFGPGTRLLVL.

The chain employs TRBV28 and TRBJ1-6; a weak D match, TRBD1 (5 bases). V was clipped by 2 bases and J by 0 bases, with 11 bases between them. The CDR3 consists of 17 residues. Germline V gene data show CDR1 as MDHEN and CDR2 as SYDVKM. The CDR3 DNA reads TGTGCCAGCAGTTTAGGGGCCTACAGCTCCTATAATTCACCCCTCCACTTT. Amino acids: CASSLGAYSSYNSPLHF.

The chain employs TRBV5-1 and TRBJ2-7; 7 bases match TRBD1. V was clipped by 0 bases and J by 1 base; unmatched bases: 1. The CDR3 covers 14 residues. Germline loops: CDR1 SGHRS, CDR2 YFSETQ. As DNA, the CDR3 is TGCGCCAGCAGCTTGGGGGGACAGTCCTACGAGCAGTACTTC. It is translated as CASSLGGQSYEQYF.

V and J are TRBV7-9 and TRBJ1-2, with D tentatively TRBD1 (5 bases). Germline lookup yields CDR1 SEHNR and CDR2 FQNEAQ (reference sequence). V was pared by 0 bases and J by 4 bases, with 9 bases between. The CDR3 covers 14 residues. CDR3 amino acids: CASSLAMGLYGYTF. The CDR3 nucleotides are TGTGCCAGCAGCTTAGCGATGGGACTCTATGGCTACACCTTC. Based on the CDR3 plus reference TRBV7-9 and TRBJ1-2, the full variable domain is DTGVSQNPRHKITKRGQNVTFRCDPISEHNRLYWYRQTLGQGPEFLTYFQNEAQLEKSRLLSDRFSAERPKGSFSTLEIQRTEQGDSAMYLCASSLAMGLYGYTFGSGTRLTVV.

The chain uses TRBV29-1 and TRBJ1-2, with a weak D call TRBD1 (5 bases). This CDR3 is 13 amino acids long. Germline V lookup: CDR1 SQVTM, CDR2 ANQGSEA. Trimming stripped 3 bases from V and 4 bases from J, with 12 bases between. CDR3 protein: CSVDPQGVYGYTF. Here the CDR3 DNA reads TGCAGCGTTGACCCCCAGGGCGTCTATGGCTACACCTTC.

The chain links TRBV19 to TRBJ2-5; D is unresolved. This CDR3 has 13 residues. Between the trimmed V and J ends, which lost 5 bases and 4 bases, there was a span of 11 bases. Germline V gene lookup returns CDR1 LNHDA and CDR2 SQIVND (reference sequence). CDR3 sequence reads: CASSRVLGETQYF. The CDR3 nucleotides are TGTGCCAGTAGTCGAGTCCTTGGAGAGACCCAGTACTTC.

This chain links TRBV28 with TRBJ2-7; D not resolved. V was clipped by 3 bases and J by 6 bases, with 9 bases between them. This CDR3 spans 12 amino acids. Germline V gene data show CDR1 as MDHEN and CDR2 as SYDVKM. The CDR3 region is CASSLIRSEQYF. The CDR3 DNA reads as TGTGCCAGCAGTTTGATTAGGAGCGAGCAGTACTTC.

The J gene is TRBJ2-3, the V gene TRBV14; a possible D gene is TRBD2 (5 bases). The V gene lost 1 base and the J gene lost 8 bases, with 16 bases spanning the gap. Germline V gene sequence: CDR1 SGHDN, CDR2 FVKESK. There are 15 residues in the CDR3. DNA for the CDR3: TGTGCCAGCAGCCAAGGGGTCAGCCGAGGAGGTACGCAGTATTTT. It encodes CASSQGVSRGGTQYF.

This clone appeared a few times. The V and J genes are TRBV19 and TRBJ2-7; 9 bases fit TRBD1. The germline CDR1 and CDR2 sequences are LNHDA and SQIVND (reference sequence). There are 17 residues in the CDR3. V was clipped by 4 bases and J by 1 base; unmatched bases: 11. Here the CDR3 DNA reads TGTGCCAGTAGTACCGGACAGGGGAATCGGGGTTCCTACGAGCAGTACTTC. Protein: CASSTGQGNRGSYEQYF.

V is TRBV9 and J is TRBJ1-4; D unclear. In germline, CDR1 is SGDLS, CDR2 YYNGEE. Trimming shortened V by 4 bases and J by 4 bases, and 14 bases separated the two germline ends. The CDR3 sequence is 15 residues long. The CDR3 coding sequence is TGTGCCAGCAGCCCAATGGGAGGGTTTAATGAAAAACTGTTTTTT. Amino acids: CASSPMGGFNEKLFF. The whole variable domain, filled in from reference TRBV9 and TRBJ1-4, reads DSGVTQTPKHLITATGQRVTLRCSPRSGDLSVYWYQQSLDQGLQFLIQYYNGEERAKGNILERFSAQQFPDLHSELNLSSLELGDSALYFCASSPMGGFNEKLFFGSGTQLSVL.

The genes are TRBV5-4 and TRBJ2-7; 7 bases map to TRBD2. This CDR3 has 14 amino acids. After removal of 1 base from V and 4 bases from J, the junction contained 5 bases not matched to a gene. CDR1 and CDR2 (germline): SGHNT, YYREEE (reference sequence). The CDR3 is CASSLWTRRYEQYF. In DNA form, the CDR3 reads TGTGCCAGCAGCTTGTGGACTAGGAGGTACGAGCAGTACTTC.

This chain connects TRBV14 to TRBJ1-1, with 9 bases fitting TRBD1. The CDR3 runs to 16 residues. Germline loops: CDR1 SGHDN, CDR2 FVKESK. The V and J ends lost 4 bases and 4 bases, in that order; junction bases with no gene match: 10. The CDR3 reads CASSPGTGRRTTEAFF. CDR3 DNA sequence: TGTGCCAGCAGCCCTGGGACAGGGAGGCGTACCACTGAAGCTTTCTTT.

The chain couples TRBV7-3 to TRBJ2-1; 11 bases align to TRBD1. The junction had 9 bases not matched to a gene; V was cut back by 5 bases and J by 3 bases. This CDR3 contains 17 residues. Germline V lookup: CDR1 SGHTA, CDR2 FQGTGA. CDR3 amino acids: CASSDPGQGAIYNEQFF. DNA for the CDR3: TGTGCCAGCAGCGACCCCGGACAGGGGGCGATCTACAATGAGCAGTTCTTC.

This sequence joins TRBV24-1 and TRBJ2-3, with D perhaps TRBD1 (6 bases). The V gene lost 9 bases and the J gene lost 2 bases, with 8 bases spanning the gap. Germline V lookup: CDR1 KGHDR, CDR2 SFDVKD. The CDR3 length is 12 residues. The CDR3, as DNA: TGTGCCACCGGACAGTTCACAGATACGCAGTATTTT. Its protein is CATGQFTDTQYF.

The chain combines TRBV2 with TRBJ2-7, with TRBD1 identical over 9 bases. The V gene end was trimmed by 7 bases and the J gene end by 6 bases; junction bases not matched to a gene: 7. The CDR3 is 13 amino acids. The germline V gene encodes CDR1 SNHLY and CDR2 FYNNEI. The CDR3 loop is CASTLGQGSEQYF. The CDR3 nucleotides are TGTGCCAGCACCCTCGGACAGGGGAGCGAGCAGTACTTC.

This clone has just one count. CDR3 nucleotide sequence: TGTGCCAGCAGTTTATCGCTGGGCCAAACCGTCGACGAGTTCAATGAGCAGTTCTTC. Its protein product is CASSLSLGQTVDEFNEQFF. The chain couples TRBV27 to TRBJ2-1; D is unclear. Germline CDR1 is MNHEY and CDR2 is SMNVEV (reference sequence). There are 19 residues in the CDR3. V lost 0 bases to trimming and J lost 6 bases, with 24 bases between them.